This T cell receptor (beta chain) emerged from a study of T cell responses to AZD1222 COVID-19 vaccine. Points from the study as a whole: Spike-specific TCR repertoires showed rising breadth and depth after two AZD1222 doses. White British donors predominated, females outnumbered males, and clonal diversity was possibly underestimated.

This CDR3 comprises 14 residues. The V end was cut by 0 bases, the J end by 3 bases, with 9 bases between. Germline assignment: CDR1 MNHNS and CDR2 SASEGT. A note on this clone: Antigen specificity is unknown.

Repertoires were generated with immunoSEQ multiplex PCR, while TCRdb's copy carries only in-frame clones and drops some. Of under 120,000 clones detected, around 90% appear once; the ten largest clones hold roughly 2.5%. V is TRBV6-1 and J is TRBJ2-7; the D is unclear. The sample was peripheral blood, taken 28 days after the second AZD1222 dose. The clonotype was recovered from an adult who received the AZD1222 COVID-19 vaccine. This chain's CDR3 is CASSEAPRVYEQYF. As DNA, the CDR3 is TGTGCCAGCAGTGAAGCCCCTCGTGTCTACGAGCAGTACTTC.